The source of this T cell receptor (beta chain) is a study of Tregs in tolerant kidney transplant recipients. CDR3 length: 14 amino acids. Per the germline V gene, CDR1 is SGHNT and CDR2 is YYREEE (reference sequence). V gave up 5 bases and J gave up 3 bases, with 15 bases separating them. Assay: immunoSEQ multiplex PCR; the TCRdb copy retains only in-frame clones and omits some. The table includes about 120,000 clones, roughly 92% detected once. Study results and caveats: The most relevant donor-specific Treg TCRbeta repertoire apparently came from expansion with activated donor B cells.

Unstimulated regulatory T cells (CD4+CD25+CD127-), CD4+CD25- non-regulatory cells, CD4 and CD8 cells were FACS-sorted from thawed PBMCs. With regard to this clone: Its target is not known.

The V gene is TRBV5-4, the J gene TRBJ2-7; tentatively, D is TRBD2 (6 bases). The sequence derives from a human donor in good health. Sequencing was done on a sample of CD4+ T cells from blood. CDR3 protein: CASSRTWGDYEQYF. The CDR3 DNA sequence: TGTGCCAGCAGTCGGACGTGGGGGGACTACGAGCAGTACTTC.